This T cell receptor beta chain was retrieved from a study of T cells in Graves' hyperthyroidism and ophthalmopathy. Study-wide results and limits: Most clonotypes that expanded in the thyroid above 0.001 also showed up in blood.

Amplified TCR beta CDR3 regions derived from RNA transcripts. RT-PCR in the first round (using the HTBI primer set) targeted the TCR CDR3. TCRdb reprocessed the multiplex PCR reads with MiXCR, giving one entry per CDR3 protein. The sample has approximately 270,000 distinct CDR3 sequences, roughly 15% seen once. The germline gives CDR1 SNHLY, CDR2 FYNNEI. The CDR3 is 16 residues long. The germline V and J ends were trimmed by 8 bases and 3 bases, with 22 bases remaining between them. This clonotype was recorded many times. The antigen is unknown. This TCR came from a woman in her forties with Graves' hyperthyroidism that later progressed to Graves' ophthalmopathy. The genes are TRBV2 and TRBJ1-1, with a weak D call TRBD1 (6 bases). The sample comprised blood. The CDR3 spells CASANLASEGDTEAFF. The DNA of the CDR3 is TGTGCCAGCGCCAACTTGGCCTCCGAGGGGGACACTGAAGCTTTCTTT.